This TCR beta chain is drawn from a study of T-cell memory formation after mild COVID-19. Study-level background: TCR clusters were mostly donor specific. Study observations and caveats: Day 15 to 85 contractors were CD4/CD8 balanced; later expanders leaned CD4+. Researchers could not confirm that second-wave clones peaking on day 37 targeted SARS-CoV-2.

TCRdb recomputed calls from the 5' RACE reads with MiXCR, one row per CDR3 protein. The table lists about 350,000 distinct CDR3 sequences, approximately 15% of them singletons. Between the trimmed V and J ends, which lost 5 bases and 0 bases, there was a span of 13 bases. The length of the CDR3 is 15 residues. Germline loops: CDR1 MNHEY, CDR2 SVGAGI. As for this clonotype: Its matching antigen is unknown.

The receptor was isolated from a man aged 18 to 30 who had mild COVID-19 (a few samples of this study predate the infection). Cell type and time point are not known. The specimen sequenced was PBMCs or a T cell subset sorted from them (not recorded which). The V call is TRBV6-5, the J call TRBJ1-1; tentative D call: TRBD1 (5 bases). The CDR3 region has the DNA TGTGCCAGCAGTATCTATGGGGCAATGAACACTGAAGCTTTCTTT. This codes for CASSIYGAMNTEAFF.